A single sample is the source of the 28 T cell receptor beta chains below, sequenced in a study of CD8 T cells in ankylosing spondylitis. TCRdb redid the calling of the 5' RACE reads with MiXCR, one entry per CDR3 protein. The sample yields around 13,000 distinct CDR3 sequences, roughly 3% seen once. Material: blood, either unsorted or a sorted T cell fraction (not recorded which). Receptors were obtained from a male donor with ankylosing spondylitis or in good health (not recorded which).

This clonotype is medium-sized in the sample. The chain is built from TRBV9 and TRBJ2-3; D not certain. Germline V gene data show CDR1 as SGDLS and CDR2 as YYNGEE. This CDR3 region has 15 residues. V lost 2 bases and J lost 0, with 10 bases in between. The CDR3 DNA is TGTGCCAGCAGCGTTGAAAGGGTGAGCACAGATACGCAGTATTTT. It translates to CASSVERVSTDTQYF.

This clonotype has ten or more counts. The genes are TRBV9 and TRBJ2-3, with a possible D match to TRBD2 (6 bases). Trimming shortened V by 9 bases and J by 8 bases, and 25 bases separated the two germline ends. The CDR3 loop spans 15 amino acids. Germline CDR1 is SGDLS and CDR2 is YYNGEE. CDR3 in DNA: TGTGCCACCAGTCGAGGAGAAGCGGGCATCCCTACGCAGTATTTT. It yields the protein CATSRGEAGIPTQYF.

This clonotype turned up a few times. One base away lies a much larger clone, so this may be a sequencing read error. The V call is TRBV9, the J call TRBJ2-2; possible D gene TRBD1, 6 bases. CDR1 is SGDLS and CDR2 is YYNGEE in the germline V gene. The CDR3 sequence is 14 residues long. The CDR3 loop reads CASSSGRDTGVLFF. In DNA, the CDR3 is TGTGCCAGCAGCTCCGGCCGGGACACCGGGGTGCTGTTTTTT. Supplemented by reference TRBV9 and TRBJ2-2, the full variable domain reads DSGVTQTPKHLITATGQRVTLRCSPRSGDLSVYWYQQSLDQGLQFLIQYYNGEERAKGNILERFSAQQFPDLHSELNLSSLELGDSALYFCASSSGRDTGVLFFGEGSRLTVL.

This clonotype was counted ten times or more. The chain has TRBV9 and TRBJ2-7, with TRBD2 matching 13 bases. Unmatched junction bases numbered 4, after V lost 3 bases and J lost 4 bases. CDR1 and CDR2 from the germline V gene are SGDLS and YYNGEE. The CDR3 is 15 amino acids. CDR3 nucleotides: TGTGCCAGCAGCGAGGGGACTAGCGGGATTTACGAGCAGTACTTC. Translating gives CASSEGTSGIYEQYF.

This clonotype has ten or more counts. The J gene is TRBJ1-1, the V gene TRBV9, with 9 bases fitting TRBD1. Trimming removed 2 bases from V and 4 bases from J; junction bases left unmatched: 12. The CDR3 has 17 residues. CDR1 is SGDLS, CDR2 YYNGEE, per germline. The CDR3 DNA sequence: TGTGCCAGCAGCGTCGCCGTAACAGGGGGCTGGAGCACTGAAGCTTTCTTT. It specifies CASSVAVTGGWSTEAFF.

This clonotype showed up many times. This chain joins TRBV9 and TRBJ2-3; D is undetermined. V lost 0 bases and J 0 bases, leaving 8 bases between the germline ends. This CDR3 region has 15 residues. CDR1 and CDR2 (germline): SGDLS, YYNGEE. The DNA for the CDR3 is TGTGCCAGCAGCGTAGGTACAACTAGCACAGATACGCAGTATTTT. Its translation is CASSVGTTSTDTQYF.

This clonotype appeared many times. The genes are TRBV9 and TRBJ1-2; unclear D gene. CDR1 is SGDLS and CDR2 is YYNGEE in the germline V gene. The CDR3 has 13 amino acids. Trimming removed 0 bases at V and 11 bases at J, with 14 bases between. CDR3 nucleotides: TGTGCCAGCAGCGTAGCCTCTGCGGGTGGATACACCTTC. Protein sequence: CASSVASAGGYTF.

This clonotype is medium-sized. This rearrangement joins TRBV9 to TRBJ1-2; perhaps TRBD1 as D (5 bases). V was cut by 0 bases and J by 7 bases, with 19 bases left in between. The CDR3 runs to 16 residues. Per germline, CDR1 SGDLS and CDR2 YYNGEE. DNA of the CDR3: TGTGCCAGCAGCGTAGATTTCGGGGGAGGCCTCTCTGGCTACACCTTC. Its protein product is CASSVDFGGGLSGYTF.

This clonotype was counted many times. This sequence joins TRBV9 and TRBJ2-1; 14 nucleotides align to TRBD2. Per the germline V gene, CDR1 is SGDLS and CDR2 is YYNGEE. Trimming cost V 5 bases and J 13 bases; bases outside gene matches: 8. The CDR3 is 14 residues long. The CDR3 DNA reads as TGTGCCAGCAGTCAAGGACTAGCGGGAGGATACCAGTTCTTC. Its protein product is CASSQGLAGGYQFF.

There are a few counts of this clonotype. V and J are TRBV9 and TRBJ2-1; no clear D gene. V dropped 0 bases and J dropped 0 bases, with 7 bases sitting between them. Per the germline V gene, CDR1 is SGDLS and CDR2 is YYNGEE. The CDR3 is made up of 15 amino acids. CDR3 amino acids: CASSVGVSSYNEQFF. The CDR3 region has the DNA TGTGCCAGCAGCGTAGGCGTAAGCTCCTACAATGAGCAGTTCTTC. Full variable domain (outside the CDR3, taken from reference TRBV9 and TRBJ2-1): DSGVTQTPKHLITATGQRVTLRCSPRSGDLSVYWYQQSLDQGLQFLIQYYNGEERAKGNILERFSAQQFPDLHSELNLSSLELGDSALYFCASSVGVSSYNEQFFGPGTRLTVL.

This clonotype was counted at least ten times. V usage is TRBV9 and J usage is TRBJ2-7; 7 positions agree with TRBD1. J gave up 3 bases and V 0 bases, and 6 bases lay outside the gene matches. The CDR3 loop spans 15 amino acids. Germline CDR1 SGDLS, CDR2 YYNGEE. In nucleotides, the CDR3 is TGTGCCAGCAGCGTAGCCCTGACAGGGAACTACGAGCAGTACTTC. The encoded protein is CASSVALTGNYEQYF.

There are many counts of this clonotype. CDR3 DNA sequence: TGTGCCAGCAGCGTAGCTACGAGCGGGGTTGAGCAGTTCTTC. This encodes CASSVATSGVEQFF. The rearrangement joins TRBV9 to TRBJ2-1; 7 bases are a match to TRBD2. The CDR3 has 14 amino acids. The junction had 6 bases not matched to a gene; V was cut back by 0 bases and J by 9 bases. From germline, CDR1 is SGDLS and CDR2 YYNGEE.

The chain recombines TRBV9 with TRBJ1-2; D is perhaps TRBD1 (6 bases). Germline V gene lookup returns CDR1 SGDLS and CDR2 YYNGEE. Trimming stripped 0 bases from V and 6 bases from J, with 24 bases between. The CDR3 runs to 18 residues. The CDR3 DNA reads TGTGCCAGCAGCGTAGCGCTGACAGGTTCTCCCCGGGTACATGGCTACACCTTC. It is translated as CASSVALTGSPRVHGYTF.

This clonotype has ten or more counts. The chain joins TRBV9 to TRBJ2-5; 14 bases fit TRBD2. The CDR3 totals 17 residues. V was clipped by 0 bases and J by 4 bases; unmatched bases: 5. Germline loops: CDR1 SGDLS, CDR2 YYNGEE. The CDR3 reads CASSVGGLAGAPETQYF. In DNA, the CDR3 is TGTGCCAGCAGCGTAGGGGGACTAGCGGGAGCCCCAGAGACCCAGTACTTC.

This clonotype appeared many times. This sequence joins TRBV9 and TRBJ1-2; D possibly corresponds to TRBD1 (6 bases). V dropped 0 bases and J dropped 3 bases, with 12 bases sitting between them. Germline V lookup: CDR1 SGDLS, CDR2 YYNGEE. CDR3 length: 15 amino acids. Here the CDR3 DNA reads TGTGCCAGCAGCGTAGAGGGGGGGGGCTACTATGGCTACACCTTC. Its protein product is CASSVEGGGYYGYTF.

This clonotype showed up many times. The CDR3 DNA follows: TGTGCCAGCAGCGTAGGCGAGGGTTCCGATACGCAGTATTTT. Translation: CASSVGEGSDTQYF. The rearrangement joins TRBV9 to TRBJ2-3; a weak D match, TRBD2 (5 bases). Trimming pared 0 bases from V and 6 bases from J, leaving 11 bases between. The CDR3 runs 14 residues. CDR1 is SGDLS and CDR2 is YYNGEE in the germline V gene. Supplemented by reference TRBV9 and TRBJ2-3, the full variable domain reads DSGVTQTPKHLITATGQRVTLRCSPRSGDLSVYWYQQSLDQGLQFLIQYYNGEERAKGNILERFSAQQFPDLHSELNLSSLELGDSALYFCASSVGEGSDTQYFGPGTRLTVL.

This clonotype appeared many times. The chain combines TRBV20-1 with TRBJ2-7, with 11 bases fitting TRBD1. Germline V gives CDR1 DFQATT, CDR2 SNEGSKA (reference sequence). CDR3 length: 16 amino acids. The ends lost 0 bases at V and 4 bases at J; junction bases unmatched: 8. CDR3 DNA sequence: TGCAGTGCTAGAGATGGACAGGGGGCGGATTTTTACGAGCAGTACTTC. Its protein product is CSARDGQGADFYEQYF.

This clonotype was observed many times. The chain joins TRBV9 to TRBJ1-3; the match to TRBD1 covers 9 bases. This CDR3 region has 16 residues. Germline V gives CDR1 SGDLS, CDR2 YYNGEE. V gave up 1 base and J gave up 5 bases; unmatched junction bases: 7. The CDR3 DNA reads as TGTGCCAGCAGCGTAAACCCGGGACAGGGTCGAAACACCATATATTTT. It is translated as CASSVNPGQGRNTIYF.

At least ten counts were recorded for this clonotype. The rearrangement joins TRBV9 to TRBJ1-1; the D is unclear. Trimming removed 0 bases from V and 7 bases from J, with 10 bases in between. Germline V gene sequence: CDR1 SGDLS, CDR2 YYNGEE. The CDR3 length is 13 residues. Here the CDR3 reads CASSVGSGGEAFF. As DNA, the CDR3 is TGTGCCAGCAGCGTAGGATCGGGCGGTGAAGCTTTCTTT.

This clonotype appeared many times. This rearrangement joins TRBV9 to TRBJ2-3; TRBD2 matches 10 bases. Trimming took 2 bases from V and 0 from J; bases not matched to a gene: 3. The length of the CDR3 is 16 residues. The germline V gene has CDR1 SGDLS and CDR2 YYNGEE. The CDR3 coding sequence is TGTGCCAGCAGCGTGAGCGGGGGGGGGAGCACAGATACGCAGTATTTT. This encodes CASSVSGGGSTDTQYF.

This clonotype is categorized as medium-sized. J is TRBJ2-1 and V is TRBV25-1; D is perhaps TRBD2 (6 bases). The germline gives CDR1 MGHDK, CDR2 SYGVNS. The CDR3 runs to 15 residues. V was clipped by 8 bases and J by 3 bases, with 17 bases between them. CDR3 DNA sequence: TGTGCCAGCCCCGTCGGAGGGAGCCTCTACAATGAGCAGTTCTTC. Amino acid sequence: CASPVGGSLYNEQFF.

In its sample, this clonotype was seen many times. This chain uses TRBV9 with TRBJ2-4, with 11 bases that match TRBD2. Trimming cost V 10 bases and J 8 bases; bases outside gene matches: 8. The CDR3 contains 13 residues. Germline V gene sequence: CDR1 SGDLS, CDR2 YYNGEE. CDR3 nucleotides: TGTGCCTCCGGCGAGGGACTAGCGGACATTCAGTACTTC. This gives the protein CASGEGLADIQYF.

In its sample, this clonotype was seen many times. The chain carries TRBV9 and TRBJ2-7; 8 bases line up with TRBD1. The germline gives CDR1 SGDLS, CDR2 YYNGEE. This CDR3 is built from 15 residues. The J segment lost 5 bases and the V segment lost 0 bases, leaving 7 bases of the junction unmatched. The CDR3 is CASSVAPTGVDEQYF. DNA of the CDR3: TGTGCCAGCAGCGTAGCCCCGACAGGGGTAGACGAGCAGTACTTC.

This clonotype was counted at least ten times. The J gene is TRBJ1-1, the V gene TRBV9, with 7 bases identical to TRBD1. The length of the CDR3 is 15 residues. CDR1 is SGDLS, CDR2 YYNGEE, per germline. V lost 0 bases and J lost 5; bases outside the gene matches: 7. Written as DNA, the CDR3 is TGTGCCAGCAGCGTAGGGACAGGTGGAGGTACTGAAGCTTTCTTT. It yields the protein CASSVGTGGGTEAFF.

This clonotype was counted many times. Here the CDR3 DNA reads TGTGCCAGCAGCGTAGACTGGGGGACGCTCCAGGTCCCGGAATACAATGAGCAGTTCTTC. Translated: CASSVDWGTLQVPEYNEQFF. The rearrangement joins TRBV9 to TRBJ2-1, with D perhaps TRBD1 or TRBD2 (5 bases each). Between the trimmed V and J ends, which lost 0 bases and 4 bases, there was a span of 26 bases. CDR1 is SGDLS, CDR2 YYNGEE, per germline. The CDR3 is 20 amino acids.

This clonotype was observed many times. CDR3 in amino acids: CASSVDGQKNEQFF. The CDR3 nucleotides read TGTGCCAGCAGCGTAGATGGACAGAAAAATGAGCAGTTCTTC. The chain is built from TRBV9 and TRBJ2-1; a weak D match, TRBD1 (6 bases). From germline, CDR1 is SGDLS and CDR2 YYNGEE. The ends were cut back, 0 bases at V and 7 bases at J, with 11 bases in the middle. The CDR3 extends over 14 amino acids. Full variable domain (outside the CDR3, taken from reference TRBV9 and TRBJ2-1): DSGVTQTPKHLITATGQRVTLRCSPRSGDLSVYWYQQSLDQGLQFLIQYYNGEERAKGNILERFSAQQFPDLHSELNLSSLELGDSALYFCASSVDGQKNEQFFGPGTRLTVL.

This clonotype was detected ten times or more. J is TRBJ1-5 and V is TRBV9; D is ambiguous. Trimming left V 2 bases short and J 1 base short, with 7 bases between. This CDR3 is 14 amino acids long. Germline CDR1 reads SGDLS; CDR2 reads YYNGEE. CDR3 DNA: TGTGCCAGCAGCGTCGGTGTGAGCAATCAGCCCCAGCATTTT. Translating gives CASSVGVSNQPQHF.

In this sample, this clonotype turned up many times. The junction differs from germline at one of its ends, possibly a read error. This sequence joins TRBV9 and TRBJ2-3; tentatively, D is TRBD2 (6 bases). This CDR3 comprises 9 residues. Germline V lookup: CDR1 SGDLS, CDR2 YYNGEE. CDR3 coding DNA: TGTGCCAGTGGGCGGGGACGGGATTTT. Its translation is CASGRGRDF.